Presented here are 32 T cell receptor beta chains from one specimen sequenced in a study of vaccination and CD4 T cells after COVID-19. Their cognate antigens are unknown. Indicated treatment: roughly 10-day PBMC culture with coronavirus spike peptide pools or control peptides (ViraFEST assay). Cultured CD4+ T-cell DNA underwent Oncomine TCR Beta short-read sequencing. TCRdb itself ran the PCR reads through MiXCR, one entry per CDR3 protein. The sample gives 8,500 to 14,000 distinct CDR3 sequences, around 58% of which show up once; roughly 20% is in the top ten. The specimen was CD4+ T cells from blood, cultured in vitro. The receptors come from a human donor who had recovered from COVID-19.

Note on this clonotype: Its ends do not fully match the called genes, so a read error is possible. This sequence joins TRBV7-7 and TRBJ2-1; no definite D call. CDR1 and CDR2 from the germline V gene are SSHAT and FNYEAQ (reference sequence). This CDR3 contains 14 residues. The CDR3 nucleotides are TGTGCTAGCAGCCCGTCGGCTTACCCCGATGAGCAGTTCTTC. Translating gives CASSPSAYPDEQFF.

The CDR3 DNA sequence: TGCGCCAGCAACCTAGCGGGGGGGACCGGGGAGCTGTTTTTT. This gives the protein CASNLAGGTGELFF. The genes are TRBV10-2 and TRBJ2-2; 12 nucleotides line up with TRBD2. CDR3 length equals 14 residues. In germline, CDR1 is WSHSY, CDR2 SAAADI. The V segment lost 7 bases and the J segment 5 bases; nucleotides outside the gene matches: 2.

CDR3 DNA sequence: TGTGCCAGCAGCACCGACAGGGGCCCCCAAGAGACCCAGTACTTC. Translating it yields CASSTDRGPQETQYF. This chain uses TRBV4-2 with TRBJ2-5; TRBD1 aligns across 8 bases. In germline, CDR1 is LGHNA, CDR2 YNFKEQ. The length of the CDR3 is 15 residues. J was trimmed by 1 base and V by 5 bases; bases with no gene match: 6.

This chain uses TRBV18 with TRBJ1-2; unclear D gene. CDR3 length: 18 amino acids. V lost 2 bases and J lost 3, with 22 bases in between. Germline V gives CDR1 KGHSH, CDR2 LQKENI. In DNA, the CDR3 is TGTGCCAGCTCACCAATGGTTGGAGCAGTCCGGCGATACTATGGCTACACCTTC. It encodes CASSPMVGAVRRYYGYTF. The full variable domain, its missing parts supplied by reference TRBV18 and TRBJ1-2, is NAGVMQNPRHLVRRRGQEARLRCSPMKGHSHVYWYRQLPEEGLKFMVYLQKENIIDESGMPKERFSAEFPKEGPSILRIQQVVRGDSAAYFCASSPMVGAVRRYYGYTFGSGTRLTVV.

This clonotype appeared a few times. The J gene is TRBJ2-7, the V gene TRBV2, with 7 bases aligning to TRBD1. With V trimmed by 4 bases and J by 7 bases, 7 bases remained unmatched. In germline, CDR1 is SNHLY, CDR2 FYNNEI. The CDR3 totals 13 residues. The CDR3 region has the DNA TGTGCCAGCAGTGCTGACAGGGTCTATGAGCAGTACTTC. The encoded protein is CASSADRVYEQYF.

The rearrangement joins TRBV6-4 to TRBJ2-2, with 11 nucleotides matching TRBD2. The CDR3 has 16 amino acids. J was trimmed by 0 bases and V by 5 bases; bases with no gene match: 2. The germline CDR1 and CDR2 sequences are MRHNA and SNTAGT. DNA of the CDR3: TGTGCCAGCAGTCGGACTAGCGGGCCGAACACCGGGGAGCTGTTTTTT. Translating gives CASSRTSGPNTGELFF.

This clonotype was picked up a small number of times. CDR3: CASSPSRGGYTF. The CDR3 DNA follows: TGTGCCAGCAGCCCCTCACGAGGTGGCTACACCTTC. This chain joins TRBV2 and TRBJ1-2; D unclear. Germline values: CDR1 SNHLY, CDR2 FYNNEI. The CDR3 spans 12 residues. Trimming took off 6 bases at V and 7 bases at J, with 12 bases between the two ends.

The genes are TRBV27 and TRBJ2-1; 8 bases agree with TRBD2. Unmatched junction bases numbered 18, after V lost 3 bases and J lost 14 bases. Germline CDR1 reads MNHEY; CDR2 reads SMNVEV (reference sequence). This CDR3 has 16 amino acids. CDR3 sequence (DNA): TGTGCCAGCAGTTTGCGGAGAACTAGCGGACGTGAGGGGAAGTTCTTC. This encodes CASSLRRTSGREGKFF.

The chain employs TRBV15 and TRBJ2-2; D might be TRBD1 (5 bases). The CDR3 is 13 residues long. V lost 3 bases and J lost 7, with 9 bases in between. The germline V gene has CDR1 LNHNV and CDR2 YYDKDF (reference sequence). The chain's CDR3 is CATSSQGNGELFF. DNA for the CDR3: TGTGCCACCAGCAGTCAGGGTAACGGGGAGCTGTTTTTT.

The rearrangement joins TRBV2 to TRBJ2-5, with D hard to call. The germline V and J ends were trimmed by 0 bases and 0 bases, with 14 bases remaining between them. CDR1 and CDR2 from the germline V gene are SNHLY and FYNNEI. The CDR3 sequence is 17 residues long. CDR3 loop: CASSEAIISPYQETQYF. The CDR3 DNA sequence: TGTGCCAGCAGTGAAGCGATTATCTCGCCGTACCAAGAGACCCAGTACTTC.

This clonotype was counted between two and nine times. V gene TRBV7-8 combines with J gene TRBJ1-6, with D unresolved. Germline V lookup: CDR1 SGHVS, CDR2 FQNEAQ. The germline V and J ends were trimmed by 1 base and 4 bases, with 5 bases remaining between them. This CDR3 contains 14 residues. The CDR3 region is CASSLDGYNSPLHF. The CDR3 DNA sequence: TGTGCCAGCAGCTTAGATGGGTATAATTCACCCCTCCACTTT.

This clonotype was found once. The V and J genes are TRBV10-3 and TRBJ2-1; possibly TRBD2 for D (5 bases). Germline V lookup: CDR1 ENHRY, CDR2 SYGVKD. The V and J ends lost 6 bases and 5 bases respectively, with 11 bases between them. This CDR3 spans 13 amino acids. The CDR3 sequence: CAISYSEHNEQFF. The CDR3 region has the DNA TGTGCCATCAGCTATAGCGAGCACAATGAGCAGTTCTTC.

The chain links TRBV18 to TRBJ1-2, with TRBD1 matching 8 bases. V lost 5 bases to trimming and J lost 8 bases; unmatched junction nucleotides: 7. Germline V gene lookup returns CDR1 KGHSH and CDR2 LQKENI. CDR3 length: 13 amino acids. The chain's CDR3 is CASSAQDREGYTF. CDR3 nucleotides: TGTGCCAGCTCAGCCCAGGACAGGGAGGGCTACACCTTC.

V and J are TRBV2 and TRBJ1-2; D is uncertain. The V gene's germline CDR1 is SNHLY and CDR2 FYNNEI. V was clipped by 4 bases and J by 12 bases, with 12 bases between them. This CDR3 has 11 residues. CDR3 bases: TGTGCCAGCAGTGCCACTATGTCGGACACCTTC. The encoded protein is CASSATMSDTF. Using reference TRBV2 and TRBJ1-2 for the parts outside the CDR3, the full variable domain is EPEVTQTPSHQVTQMGQEVILRCVPISNHLYFYWYRQILGQKVEFLVSFYNNEISEKSEIFDDQFSVERPDGSNFTLKIRSTKLEDSAMYFCASSATMSDTFGSGTRLTVV.

J is TRBJ1-2 and V is TRBV2; D remains unclear. Germline assignment: CDR1 SNHLY and CDR2 FYNNEI. Trimming took 3 bases from V and 5 from J, leaving 10 bases between them. The CDR3 loop spans 13 amino acids. The CDR3 region has the DNA TGTGCCAGCAGTGATGCCGCGGGTTATGGCTACACCTTC. It codes for CASSDAAGYGYTF.

This clonotype was observed a few times. The chain joins TRBV11-3 to TRBJ1-2; D call uncertain. Germline V lookup: CDR1 SGHNT, CDR2 YENEEA. V was cut by 0 bases and J by 7 bases, with 9 bases left in between. This CDR3 has 13 residues. CDR3 loop: CASSLERGFGYTF. CDR3 bases: TGTGCCAGCAGCTTAGAGCGAGGTTTTGGCTACACCTTC.

This clonotype was detected a few times. This chain joins TRBV20-1 and TRBJ1-5, with D possibly TRBD1 on 5 matching bases. Trimming left V 2 bases short and J 3 bases short, with 14 bases between. The CDR3 extends over 15 amino acids. The germline V gene encodes CDR1 DFQATT and CDR2 SNEGSKA (reference sequence). The chain's CDR3 is CSARQGIIYNQPQHF. CDR3 bases: TGCAGTGCTAGACAGGGAATAATCTACAATCAGCCCCAGCATTTT.

This clonotype appeared a few times. V gene TRBV7-8 combines with J gene TRBJ2-1, with 7 bases that match TRBD1. V gave up 1 base and J gave up 4 bases; unmatched junction bases: 16. Germline V gene sequence: CDR1 SGHVS, CDR2 FQNEAQ. The CDR3 is 19 residues long. The CDR3 bases are TGTGCCAGCAGCTTAGAGGTCCGACAGGGCAGATCAAGGTACAATGAGCAGTTCTTC. Its protein product is CASSLEVRQGRSRYNEQFF.

This chain links TRBV27 with TRBJ1-1, with 11 bases lining up with TRBD1. The CDR3 sequence is 15 residues long. V trimming: 6 bases; J trimming: 1 base; junction bases outside the gene matches: 4. Germline V gene lookup returns CDR1 MNHEY and CDR2 SMNVEV (reference sequence). This chain's CDR3 is CASRWTGGPNTEAFF. CDR3 DNA sequence: TGTGCCAGCAGGTGGACAGGGGGCCCGAACACTGAAGCTTTCTTT.

This clonotype is a singleton in its sample. This rearrangement joins TRBV20-1 to TRBJ1-2; D is perhaps TRBD1 (6 bases). Germline lookup yields CDR1 DFQATT and CDR2 SNEGSKA (reference sequence). CDR3 length equals 14 residues. With 3 bases removed from V and 7 bases from J, the gap between germline ends came to 18 bases. Here the CDR3 reads CSAREGTSFGGYTF. DNA of the CDR3: TGCAGTGCTAGGGAGGGGACATCCTTCGGTGGCTACACCTTC.

This clonotype has more than one count but fewer than ten. The rearrangement links TRBV20-1 to TRBJ1-4, with TRBD1 matching over 7 bases. The CDR3 runs to 14 residues. Germline V CDR1 and CDR2: DFQATT, SNEGSKA (reference sequence). Losses at the gene ends were 0 bases for V and 8 bases for J; bases not matched to a gene: 6. CDR3 in DNA: TGCAGTGCTAGAGAACAGGGGAGAAGAGAAAAACTGTTTTTT. Translated: CSAREQGRREKLFF.

This rearrangement joins TRBV2 to TRBJ2-2, with D possibly TRBD2 on 5 matching bases. Germline V gene data show CDR1 as SNHLY and CDR2 as FYNNEI. V was pared by 6 bases and J by 3 bases, with 14 bases between. The CDR3 has 15 residues. The CDR3 spells CASSEILADTGELFF. In nucleotides, the CDR3 is TGTGCCAGCAGCGAAATCCTAGCTGACACCGGGGAGCTGTTTTTT.

This chain connects TRBV20-1 to TRBJ2-7; the D gene is possibly TRBD2 (5 bases). V dropped 6 bases and J dropped 5 bases, with 17 bases sitting between them. Germline assignment: CDR1 DFQATT and CDR2 SNEGSKA (reference sequence). There are 13 residues in the CDR3. The CDR3 region has the DNA TGCAGTGCCCAAAGCAACCCCGGGAACGAGCAGTACTTC. It yields the protein CSAQSNPGNEQYF.

Written as DNA, the CDR3 is TGTGCCAGCAGCTCCGTCGGGGGGGCTGAGGGTCAGCCCCAGCATTTT. It translates to CASSSVGGAEGQPQHF. The chain has TRBV7-8 and TRBJ1-5; weak D call: TRBD1 (6 bases). The CDR3 length is 16 residues. Trimming took 4 bases from V and 6 from J, leaving 19 bases between them. Germline-derived CDR1 and CDR2 are SGHVS and FQNEAQ.

The J gene is TRBJ2-5, the V gene TRBV24-1, with TRBD2 matching 13 bases. V shed 7 bases and J 4 bases; nucleotides not matched to a gene: 8. CDR1 is KGHDR and CDR2 is SFDVKD in the germline V gene. The CDR3 covers 16 residues. The CDR3 here is CATSPGLAGEAETQYF. The CDR3 DNA reads as TGTGCCACCAGCCCCGGACTAGCGGGAGAGGCAGAGACCCAGTACTTC.

The chain is built from TRBV6-1 and TRBJ1-1; a possible D gene is TRBD1 (5 bases). This CDR3 is built from 13 residues. The germline V gene has CDR1 MNHNS and CDR2 SASEGT. Between the trimmed V and J ends, which lost 9 bases and 1 base, there was a span of 12 bases. CDR3 bases: TGTGCCAGTCCTCCGGACAAGAACACTGAAGCTTTCTTT. Translation gives CASPPDKNTEAFF.

This chain joins TRBV20-1 and TRBJ2-1; 13 bases align to TRBD2. V shed 6 bases, J shed 7 bases, and the junction held 9 bases outside the gene matches. The germline V gene encodes CDR1 DFQATT and CDR2 SNEGSKA (reference sequence). The CDR3 runs to 15 residues. The CDR3 DNA follows: TGCAGTGCGGCTCCGGGACTAGCGGGGAGTAATGAGCAGTTCTTC. Its protein is CSAAPGLAGSNEQFF.

This rearrangement joins TRBV11-3 to TRBJ2-1; 9 positions match TRBD2. Germline lookup yields CDR1 SGHNT and CDR2 YENEEA. The CDR3 is made up of 15 amino acids. With V trimmed by 5 bases and J by 5 bases, 7 bases remained unmatched. CDR3 sequence reads: CASSVSGSTHNEQFF. In DNA form, the CDR3 reads TGTGCCAGCAGCGTTAGCGGGAGTACCCACAATGAGCAGTTCTTC.

V is TRBV6-1 and J is TRBJ2-3; no clear D gene. CDR1 and CDR2 (germline): MNHNS, SASEGT. There are 14 residues in the CDR3. V was clipped by 0 bases and J by 5 bases, with 9 bases between them. CDR3 nucleotides: TGTGCCAGCAGTGAAGCCCAGGCACAAGATACGCAGTATTTT. Its translation: CASSEAQAQDTQYF.

The chain employs TRBV20-1 and TRBJ1-2; D ambiguous. CDR1 is DFQATT, CDR2 SNEGSKA, per germline (reference sequence). The CDR3 has 11 amino acids. The V end lost 3 bases, the J end lost 0 bases, and 2 bases lay between the germline ends. The CDR3 reads CSARSNYGYTF. The CDR3 DNA is TGCAGTGCTAGGTCTAACTATGGCTACACCTTC.

The chain is built from TRBV20-1 and TRBJ2-5; 13 nucleotides align to TRBD2. Germline CDR1 is DFQATT and CDR2 is SNEGSKA (reference sequence). Trimming removed 3 bases from V and 7 bases from J; junction bases left unmatched: 11. This CDR3 is built from 16 residues. The CDR3 sequence: CSARTSGGRLDATQYF. In DNA, the CDR3 is TGCAGTGCTAGGACTAGCGGGGGGCGACTCGATGCGACCCAGTACTTC.

V usage is TRBV7-2 and J usage is TRBJ2-5; no clear D. Trimming removed 0 bases from V and 1 base from J, with 9 bases in between. Germline CDR1 is SGHTA and CDR2 is FQGNSA. This CDR3 comprises 15 residues. As DNA, the CDR3 is TGTGCCAGCAGCTTAGCCCCCGTGGGCCAAGAGACCCAGTACTTC. Translated, it gives CASSLAPVGQETQYF.